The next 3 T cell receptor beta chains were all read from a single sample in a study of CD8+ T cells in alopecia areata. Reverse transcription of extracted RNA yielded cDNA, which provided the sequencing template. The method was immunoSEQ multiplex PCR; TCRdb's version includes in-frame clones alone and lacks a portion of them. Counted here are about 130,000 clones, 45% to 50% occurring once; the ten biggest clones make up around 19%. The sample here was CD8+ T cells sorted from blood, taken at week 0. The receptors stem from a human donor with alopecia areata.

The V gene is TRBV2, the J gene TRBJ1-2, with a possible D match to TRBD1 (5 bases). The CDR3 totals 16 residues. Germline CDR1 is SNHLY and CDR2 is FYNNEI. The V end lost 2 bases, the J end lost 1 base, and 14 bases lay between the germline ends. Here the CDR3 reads CASSESEDTLNYGYTF. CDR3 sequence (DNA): TGTGCCAGCAGTGAATCCGAGGACACCCTTAACTATGGCTACACCTTC.

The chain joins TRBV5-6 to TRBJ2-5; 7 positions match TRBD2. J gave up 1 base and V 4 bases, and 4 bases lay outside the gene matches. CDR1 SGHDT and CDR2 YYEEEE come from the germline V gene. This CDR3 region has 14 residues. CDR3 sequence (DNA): TGTGCCAGCAGCCGGGAGGCACGCCAAGAGACCCAGTACTTC. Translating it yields CASSREARQETQYF.

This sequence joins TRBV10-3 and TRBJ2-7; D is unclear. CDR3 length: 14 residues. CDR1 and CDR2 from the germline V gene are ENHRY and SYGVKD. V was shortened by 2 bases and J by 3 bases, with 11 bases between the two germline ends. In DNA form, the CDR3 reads TGTGCCATCAGTGAGCCGGGTAGTGTCTACGAGCAGTACTTC. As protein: CAISEPGSVYEQYF.